This TCR beta chain was identified during a study of T cells after yellow fever vaccination. Study-wide background: Fractions containing few cells were prepared with SMART-Seq v4 Ultra Low Input.

A single record per CDR3 protein comes from TCRdb applying MiXCR to the 5' RACE reads. The repertoire holds 500,000 to 650,000 distinct CDR3 sequences, with about a sixth as singletons. General observations from the study: Sorted repertoires could include abundant contaminating clonotypes from bulk cells. The CD4 compartment and the CD8 compartment contained a small share of clonotypes in common.

This clonotype was found a few times. Its cognate antigen is unknown. This specimen consisted of PBMCs, obtained 5 days after the first yellow fever vaccination. This receptor was taken from a man aged 18 to 30 who received the YFV17D yellow fever vaccine.

In nucleotides, the CDR3 is TGTGCCAGCAGCTGGGACAGGGGGAACACCGGGGAGCTGTTTTTT. This translates into CASSWDRGNTGELFF. The J gene is TRBJ2-2, the V gene TRBV11-2, with TRBD1 identical over 10 bases. The CDR3 consists of 15 residues. Germline lookup yields CDR1 SGHAT and CDR2 FQNNGV. The trim removed 4 bases at V and 1 base at J, leaving 0 bases unmatched.